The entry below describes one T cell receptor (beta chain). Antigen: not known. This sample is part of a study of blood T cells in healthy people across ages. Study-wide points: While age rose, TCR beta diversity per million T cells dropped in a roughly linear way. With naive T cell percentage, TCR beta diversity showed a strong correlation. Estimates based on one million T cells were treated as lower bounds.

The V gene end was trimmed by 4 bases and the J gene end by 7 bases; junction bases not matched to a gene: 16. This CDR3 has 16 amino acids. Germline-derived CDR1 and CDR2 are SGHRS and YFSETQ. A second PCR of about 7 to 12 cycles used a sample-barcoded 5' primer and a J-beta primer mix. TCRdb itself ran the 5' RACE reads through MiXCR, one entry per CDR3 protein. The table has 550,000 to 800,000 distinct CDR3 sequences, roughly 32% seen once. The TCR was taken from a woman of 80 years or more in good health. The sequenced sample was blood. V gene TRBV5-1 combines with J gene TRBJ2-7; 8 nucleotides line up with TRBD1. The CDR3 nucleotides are TGCGCCAGCAGCCCGCAGATCGGGACAGGAGTGGGTGAGCAGTACTTC. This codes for CASSPQIGTGVGEQYF. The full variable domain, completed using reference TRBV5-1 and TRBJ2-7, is KAGVTQTPRYLIKTRGQQVTLSCSPISGHRSVSWYQQTPGQGLQFLFEYFSETQRNKGNFPGRFSGRQFSNSRSEMNVSTLELGDSALYLCASSPQIGTGVGEQYFGPGTRLTVT.